One and the same sample provided the 24 T cell receptor beta chains below, sequenced in a study of spatial heterogeneity in lung cancer. One entry per CDR3 protein results from TCRdb running MiXCR on the 5' RACE reads. This table holds tens of thousands of distinct CDR3 sequences, under 8.5% found once. Time point meaning: sample taken at primary tumor resection. The sample consisted of PBMCs, taken at surgery. The receptors shown here come from a female donor with early-stage non-small cell lung cancer.

The chain carries TRBV6-1 and TRBJ2-7, with D perhaps matching TRBD1 (5 bases). In germline, CDR1 is MNHNS, CDR2 SASEGT. Trimming took 8 bases from V and 2 from J, leaving 13 bases between them. The CDR3 loop spans 13 amino acids. CDR3 sequence: CASEVGRAYEQYF. The CDR3 DNA sequence: TGTGCCAGCGAAGTCGGCAGGGCCTACGAGCAGTACTTC.

The rearrangement links TRBV20-1 to TRBJ2-3; D not certain. With 3 bases removed from V and 3 bases from J, the gap between germline ends came to 16 bases. CDR1 and CDR2 (germline): DFQATT, SNEGSKA (reference sequence). The CDR3 extends over 15 amino acids. DNA of the CDR3: TGCAGTGCTAGCCCTTCGAAAGGTCGGACAGATACGCAGTATTTT. This translates into CSASPSKGRTDTQYF.

In its sample, this clonotype was seen many times. V usage is TRBV10-3 and J usage is TRBJ2-7; 14 nucleotides align to TRBD2. Germline assignment: CDR1 ENHRY and CDR2 SYGVKD. The CDR3 length is 14 residues. V was clipped by 6 bases and J by 4 bases; unmatched bases: 2. The CDR3 DNA sequence: TGTGCCATCAGCGGGACTAGCGGGGGTTACGAGCAGTACTTC. Protein sequence: CAISGTSGGYEQYF.

This clonotype was recorded many times. V gene TRBV7-9 combines with J gene TRBJ2-2, with 11 bases matching TRBD2. Germline CDR1 SEHNR, CDR2 FQNEAQ (reference sequence). The V gene end was trimmed by 0 bases and the J gene end by 7 bases; junction bases not matched to a gene: 4. There are 16 residues in the CDR3. This chain's CDR3 is CASSLATSGTDGELFF. DNA for the CDR3: TGTGCCAGCAGCTTAGCGACTAGCGGGACCGACGGGGAGCTGTTTTTT.

This clonotype was seen ten or more times. The chain has TRBV28 and TRBJ2-3; the match to TRBD1 covers 7 bases. The V gene's germline CDR1 is MDHEN and CDR2 SYDVKM. The CDR3 is 15 amino acids. Germline trimming cut 5 bases from V and 5 bases from J; bases unmatched to any gene: 10. CDR3 sequence reads: CASSIQGMGRDTQYF. CDR3 coding DNA: TGTGCCAGCAGTATACAGGGGATGGGTAGAGATACGCAGTATTTT.

This clonotype was seen only a few times. This chain's CDR3 is CASSQDIGQLGYGYTF. The CDR3 DNA reads as TGCGCCAGCAGCCAAGATATTGGACAGCTAGGCTATGGCTACACCTTC. The chain joins TRBV4-1 to TRBJ1-2, with D tentatively TRBD1 (6 bases). The CDR3 loop spans 16 amino acids. Germline V gives CDR1 MGHRA, CDR2 YSYEKL. Trimming shortened V by 0 bases and J by 4 bases, and 15 bases separated the two germline ends.

This clonotype has more than one count but fewer than ten. This chain links TRBV20-1 with TRBJ2-7; D is undetermined. The V gene lost 6 bases and the J gene lost 4 bases, with 10 bases spanning the gap. The CDR3 has 11 amino acids. The germline V gene has CDR1 DFQATT and CDR2 SNEGSKA (reference sequence). The CDR3 DNA sequence: TGCAGTGCCGGCTCTCAGTACGAGCAGTACTTC. It encodes CSAGSQYEQYF.

This clonotype came up many times. The chain combines TRBV28 with TRBJ2-1, with TRBD2 matching over 8 bases. The J segment lost 4 bases and the V segment lost 4 bases, leaving 6 bases of the junction unmatched. This CDR3 region has 15 residues. CDR1 and CDR2 from the germline V gene are MDHEN and SYDVKM. The CDR3 DNA is TGTGCCAGCAGTTCCGCCGGGGGGGCTTACAATGAGCAGTTCTTC. Amino acids: CASSSAGGAYNEQFF.

This clonotype was detected ten times or more. The J gene is TRBJ2-5, the V gene TRBV29-1; no definite D call. Trimming cost V 4 bases and J 0 bases, with 9 bases left between them. This CDR3 contains 13 residues. CDR1 and CDR2 from the germline V gene are SQVTM and ANQGSEA. In nucleotides, the CDR3 is TGCAGCGTTGGGGCTAAGAACCAAGAGACCCAGTACTTC. It translates to CSVGAKNQETQYF.

The chain recombines TRBV7-2 with TRBJ2-5; 12 nucleotides line up with TRBD2. V was pared by 1 base and J by 0 bases, with 6 bases of the junction left unmatched. The CDR3 extends over 18 amino acids. Germline CDR1 and CDR2: SGHTA and FQGNSA. CDR3 amino acids: CASSLVSLAGGNQETQYF. As DNA, the CDR3 is TGTGCCAGCAGCTTAGTGTCCCTAGCGGGAGGGAACCAAGAGACCCAGTACTTC. Full variable domain (outside the CDR3, taken from reference TRBV7-2 and TRBJ2-5): GAGVSQSPSNKVTEKGKDVELRCDPISGHTALYWYRQSLGQGLEFLIYFQGNSAPDKSGLPSDRFSAERTGGSVSTLTIQRTQQEDSAVYLCASSLVSLAGGNQETQYFGPGTRLLVL.

For this clonotype: This CDR3 fails to terminate in the conserved phenylalanine or tryptophan, so it likely reflects a read error. This rearrangement joins TRBV25-1 to TRBJ2-7; the D is unclear. CDR3 length equals 12 residues. Germline lookup yields CDR1 MGHDK and CDR2 SYGVNS. The V gene lost 5 bases and the J gene lost 6 bases, with 11 bases spanning the gap. CDR3 region: CASSLILGEQYY. In nucleotides, the CDR3 is TGTGCCAGCAGTCTAATCCTGGGCGAGCAGTACTAC.

This clonotype came up a few times. V and J are TRBV4-2 and TRBJ2-1; 13 nucleotides agree with TRBD2. Trimming removed 3 bases from V and 9 bases from J; junction bases left unmatched: 5. The CDR3 totals 15 residues. CDR1 and CDR2 from the germline V gene are LGHNA and YNFKEQ. The DNA for the CDR3 is TGTGCCAGCAGCCAGAGACTAGCGGGAGGAGGTGAGCAGTTCTTC. Its translation is CASSQRLAGGGEQFF.

This clonotype was counted many times. J is TRBJ1-6 and V is TRBV2; unclear D gene. V dropped 6 bases and J dropped 8 bases, with 11 bases sitting between them. CDR1 and CDR2 from the germline V gene are SNHLY and FYNNEI. The CDR3 runs 13 residues. CDR3 sequence (DNA): TGTGCCAGCAGCACCGGGAGCTATTCACCCCTCCACTTT. Its protein product is CASSTGSYSPLHF.

This clonotype was observed a handful of times. V usage is TRBV6-1 and J usage is TRBJ2-5, with 7 bases matching TRBD1. V gave up 6 bases and J gave up 7 bases; unmatched junction bases: 8. CDR1 and CDR2 from the germline V gene are MNHNS and SASEGT. CDR3 length equals 13 residues. In nucleotides, the CDR3 is TGTGCCAGCAGCGCGACAGGGTCTGGGACCCAGTACTTC. It is translated as CASSATGSGTQYF.

The table lists this clonotype with a few counts. The V call is TRBV20-1, the J call TRBJ2-7, with D possibly matching TRBD1 (5 bases). V lost 5 bases and J lost 0, with 11 bases in between. Germline-derived CDR1 and CDR2 are DFQATT and SNEGSKA (reference sequence). The length of the CDR3 is 13 residues. Here the CDR3 DNA reads TGCAGTGCTCCCAAGGACAACTCCTACGAGCAGTACTTC. Encoded protein: CSAPKDNSYEQYF.

The chain recombines TRBV6-1 with TRBJ1-2, with 9 bases aligning to TRBD1. CDR3 length: 16 residues. V was pared by 2 bases and J by 6 bases, with 10 bases of the junction left unmatched. CDR1 MNHNS and CDR2 SASEGT come from the germline V gene. The CDR3 sequence: CASSEFRTGVLNGYTF. DNA of the CDR3: TGTGCCAGCAGTGAATTCAGGACAGGGGTTCTAAATGGCTACACCTTC.

This clonotype counts as medium-sized. The chain carries TRBV10-3 and TRBJ2-1, with a weak D call TRBD2 (5 bases). V shed 10 bases and J shed 15 bases, with 22 bases lying between them. Germline V gene lookup returns CDR1 ENHRY and CDR2 SYGVKD. The CDR3 extends over 12 amino acids. CDR3 sequence (DNA): TGTGCCACGAGAGGGAGCGGTGGTTTAATGTTCTTC. Protein sequence: CATRGSGGLMFF.

V is TRBV4-3 and J is TRBJ1-2, with D hard to call. The CDR3 has 15 residues. V lost 1 base to trimming and J lost 0 bases, with 9 bases between them. Germline V gives CDR1 LGHNA, CDR2 YSLEER. The DNA for the CDR3 is TGCGCCAGCAGCCAAGGGGAACAGACTAACTATGGCTACACCTTC. As protein: CASSQGEQTNYGYTF.

This clonotype was picked up many times. V gene TRBV7-9 combines with J gene TRBJ2-1; 10 nucleotides align to TRBD1. Germline CDR1 and CDR2: SEHNR and FQNEAQ (reference sequence). This CDR3 is 15 amino acids long. Trimming removed 7 bases from V and 8 bases from J; junction bases left unmatched: 11. In DNA, the CDR3 is TGTGCCAGCACCTCGGGACAGGGGCCGATCGATGAGCAGTTCTTC. Its protein product is CASTSGQGPIDEQFF.

There are many counts of this clonotype. The gene calls are TRBV4-1 and TRBJ2-7, with TRBD1 matching over 9 bases. The CDR3 loop spans 16 amino acids. Unmatched junction bases numbered 11, after V lost 4 bases and J lost 4 bases. Germline CDR1 and CDR2: MGHRA and YSYEKL. The CDR3 spells CASSLVPGQGVYEQYF. CDR3 DNA sequence: TGCGCCAGCAGCCTAGTTCCGGGACAGGGTGTTTACGAGCAGTACTTC.

This clonotype was found many times. This chain uses TRBV4-2 with TRBJ1-4; D perhaps matches TRBD1 (6 bases). V was trimmed by 4 bases and J by 8 bases, leaving 14 bases between them. This CDR3 is built from 14 residues. CDR1 and CDR2 (germline): LGHNA, YNFKEQ. CDR3 sequence (DNA): TGTGCCAGCAGCCGGCCGGGGGCGGGGGAAAAACTGTTTTTT. Amino acid sequence: CASSRPGAGEKLFF.

This clonotype came up many times. J is TRBJ1-6 and V is TRBV5-4, with 10 positions matching TRBD1. V dropped 4 bases and J dropped 10; count of bases not matched to a gene: 14. This CDR3 is 17 amino acids long. CDR1 and CDR2 from the germline V gene are SGHNT and YYREEE (reference sequence). CDR3 bases: TGTGCCAGCAGCCCGGGGACAGGGGTTTTAGAAGGATCACCCCTCCACTTT. Encoded protein: CASSPGTGVLEGSPLHF. The complete variable domain, with remaining parts taken from reference TRBV5-4 and TRBJ1-6, reads ETGVTQSPTHLIKTRGQQVTLRCSSQSGHNTVSWYQQALGQGPQFIFQYYREEENGRGNFPPRFSGLQFPNYSSELNVNALELDDSALYLCASSPGTGVLEGSPLHFGNGTRLTVT.

This rearrangement joins TRBV5-1 to TRBJ1-1; D not certain. The CDR3 length is 14 residues. Germline CDR1 and CDR2: SGHRS and YFSETQ. The V gene lost 2 bases and the J gene lost 1 base, with 9 bases spanning the gap. The CDR3 loop is CASSLTAGNTEAFF. The CDR3 DNA is TGCGCCAGCAGCTTAACAGCAGGGAACACTGAAGCTTTCTTT. Drawing the rest from reference TRBV5-1 and TRBJ1-1, the complete variable domain is KAGVTQTPRYLIKTRGQQVTLSCSPISGHRSVSWYQQTPGQGLQFLFEYFSETQRNKGNFPGRFSGRQFSNSRSEMNVSTLELGDSALYLCASSLTAGNTEAFFGQGTRLTVV.

The chain couples TRBV2 to TRBJ1-1; D not resolved. The V end was cut by 1 base, the J end by 1 base, with 7 bases between. From germline, CDR1 is SNHLY and CDR2 FYNNEI. The CDR3 spans 14 residues. CDR3 sequence reads: CASSEGASNTEAFF. The CDR3 DNA follows: TGTGCCAGCAGTGAAGGGGCCTCGAACACTGAAGCTTTCTTT.